Presented here are 29 T cell receptor beta chains from one specimen sequenced in a study of identifying expanded T cells in peripheral blood. TCRdb's copy holds only in-frame clones and misses some; the assay was immunoSEQ multiplex PCR. There are 75,000 to 95,000 clones in the sample; more than 75% occur only once, and 3.5% to 5.5% lies in the top ten. Sequenced: blood. The receptors were sampled from a person aged 18 to 69 in good health.

This rearrangement joins TRBV18 to TRBJ2-7; D is tentatively TRBD1 or TRBD2 (5 bases each). Germline assignment: CDR1 KGHSH and CDR2 LQKENI. Trimming shortened V by 4 bases and J by 2 bases, and 15 bases separated the two germline ends. This CDR3 region has 15 residues. The CDR3 DNA follows: TGTGCCAGCTCACGGAACAGAGGGGAAACCTACGAGCAGTACTTC. Translation: CASSRNRGETYEQYF.

This clone was counted a few times. This chain links TRBV6-5 with TRBJ1-2; TRBD1 matches at 7 bases. The CDR3 contains 12 residues. Per germline, CDR1 MNHEY and CDR2 SVGAGI. J gave up 5 bases and V 5 bases, and 2 bases lay outside the gene matches. This chain's CDR3 is CASSPTGYGYTF. CDR3 coding DNA: TGTGCCAGCAGTCCGACAGGGTATGGCTACACCTTC.

The chain joins TRBV6-1 to TRBJ1-2, with 7 bases lining up with TRBD1. CDR1 and CDR2 from the germline V gene are MNHNS and SASEGT. V was clipped by 5 bases and J by 4 bases; unmatched bases: 7. The CDR3 length is 14 residues. This CDR3 is CASSNPGQLYGYTF. The CDR3 nucleotides read TGTGCCAGCAGTAATCCGGGACAGCTCTATGGCTACACCTTC.

The rearrangement joins TRBV2 to TRBJ1-2, with D unresolved. The ends were cut back, 6 bases at V and 3 bases at J, with 11 bases in the middle. This CDR3 has 13 amino acids. The germline V gene encodes CDR1 SNHLY and CDR2 FYNNEI. Here the CDR3 reads CASSFFGDYGYTF. In nucleotides, the CDR3 is TGTGCCAGCAGCTTCTTTGGGGACTATGGCTACACCTTC.

The gene calls are TRBV25-1 and TRBJ1-4, with D maybe TRBD1 (5 bases). CDR1 is MGHDK, CDR2 SYGVNS, per germline. V was trimmed by 5 bases and J by 8 bases, leaving 24 bases between them. The CDR3 totals 17 residues. CDR3 nucleotides: TGTGCCAGCAGTCGGTCCCATAACCCAGGGCTGGGGGAAAAACTGTTTTTT. Its translation: CASSRSHNPGLGEKLFF.

The chain is built from TRBV25-1 and TRBJ2-3; TRBD1 agrees at 7 bases. Trimming at V came to 4 bases and at J to 1 base, leaving 8 bases not matched to a gene. The CDR3 length is 16 residues. Germline-derived CDR1 and CDR2 are MGHDK and SYGVNS. DNA of the CDR3: TGTGCCAGCAGTGCCCCACAGGGGTTTGGCACAGATACGCAGTATTTT. Its protein product is CASSAPQGFGTDTQYF.

J is TRBJ2-1 and V is TRBV5-4; D gene ambiguous. The V end was cut by 0 bases, the J end by 7 bases, with 17 bases between. The CDR3 runs to 16 residues. Germline V CDR1 and CDR2: SGHNT, YYREEE (reference sequence). Here the CDR3 DNA reads TGTGCCAGCAGCTTGGGGTTCCGAACACCAACTAATGAGCAGTTCTTC. Translated: CASSLGFRTPTNEQFF.

Here the CDR3 DNA reads TGCGCCAGCAAAGAGCGGGGAGGCACAGATACGCAGTATTTT. Translated, it gives CASKERGGTDTQYF. The chain recombines TRBV5-1 with TRBJ2-3; 7 nucleotides align to TRBD2. Germline lookup yields CDR1 SGHRS and CDR2 YFSETQ. Trimming took 6 bases from V and 1 from J; bases not matched to a gene: 5. CDR3 length: 14 amino acids.

This clone was picked up one time. The chain combines TRBV19 with TRBJ2-1, with D maybe TRBD1 (8 bases). This CDR3 spans 17 amino acids. The germline V gene has CDR1 LNHDA and CDR2 SQIVND (reference sequence). The V gene lost 5 bases and the J gene lost 3 bases, with 20 bases spanning the gap. The CDR3 nucleotides read TGTGCCAGTAGTCGCTTCAGCGGGACAGGCGTCTACAATGAGCAGTTCTTC. Translated: CASSRFSGTGVYNEQFF.

J is TRBJ1-2 and V is TRBV7-8, with TRBD1 matching 7 bases. The CDR3 is 13 residues long. Germline CDR1 SGHVS, CDR2 FQNEAQ. With 2 bases clipped from V and 3 bases from J, the junction kept 0 bases outside the gene matches. CDR3 amino acids: CASSLTGDYGYTF. As DNA, the CDR3 is TGTGCCAGCAGCTTAACAGGGGACTATGGCTACACCTTC. Variable domain in full (rest from reference TRBV7-8 and TRBJ1-2): GAGVSQSPRYKVAKRGQDVALRCDPISGHVSLFWYQQALGQGPEFLTYFQNEAQLDKSGLPSDRFFAERPEGSVSTLKIQRTQQEDSAVYLCASSLTGDYGYTFGSGTRLTVV.

The chain combines TRBV9 with TRBJ2-5; 13 bases fit TRBD2. This CDR3 is built from 18 residues. Trimming removed 1 base from V and 4 bases from J; junction bases left unmatched: 10. Per germline, CDR1 SGDLS and CDR2 YYNGEE. The DNA of the CDR3 is TGTGCCAGCAGCGTACACCCTGCAACTAGCGGGGGGGGAGAGACCCAGTACTTC. It codes for CASSVHPATSGGGETQYF.

This rearrangement joins TRBV10-3 to TRBJ2-7; TRBD1 matches at 9 bases. V lost 7 bases and J lost 3; bases outside the gene matches: 4. Germline-derived CDR1 and CDR2 are ENHRY and SYGVKD. This CDR3 has 13 amino acids. CDR3 sequence reads: CAINRQGGYEQYF. In DNA, the CDR3 is TGTGCCATCAATCGACAGGGGGGCTACGAGCAGTACTTC.

The rearrangement uses TRBV5-4 and TRBJ1-2; D call uncertain. Germline loops: CDR1 SGHNT, CDR2 YYREEE (reference sequence). V dropped 4 bases and J dropped 3 bases, with 19 bases sitting between them. There are 16 residues in the CDR3. The CDR3: CASSRPSQAADYGYTF. CDR3 nucleotide sequence: TGTGCCAGCAGCCGCCCGTCCCAGGCAGCAGACTATGGCTACACCTTC. Complete variable domain (other parts from reference TRBV5-4 and TRBJ1-2): ETGVTQSPTHLIKTRGQQVTLRCSSQSGHNTVSWYQQALGQGPQFIFQYYREEENGRGNFPPRFSGLQFPNYSSELNVNALELDDSALYLCASSRPSQAADYGYTFGSGTRLTVV.

The chain couples TRBV5-1 to TRBJ2-5; D may be TRBD1 or TRBD2 (6 bases each). In germline, CDR1 is SGHRS, CDR2 YFSETQ. Trimming removed 7 bases from V and 5 bases from J, with 15 bases in between. The CDR3 has 13 amino acids. In DNA, the CDR3 is TGCGCCAGCTCCACGGGGGCGCGGGAGACCCAGTACTTC. Encoded protein: CASSTGARETQYF.

This clone was detected only once. The chain couples TRBV19 to TRBJ2-3; D remains unclear. CDR1 LNHDA and CDR2 SQIVND come from the germline V gene (reference sequence). The V gene lost 7 bases and the J gene lost 0 bases, with 20 bases spanning the gap. The CDR3 length is 17 residues. The CDR3 sequence is CASNPKSISTSTDTQYF. CDR3 nucleotide sequence: TGTGCCAGTAATCCCAAAAGTATTTCTACTAGCACAGATACGCAGTATTTT.

This chain connects TRBV29-1 to TRBJ2-6; TRBD1 might be the D (6 bases). Germline V lookup: CDR1 SQVTM, CDR2 ANQGSEA. The CDR3 extends over 16 amino acids. The CDR3 DNA is TGCCGAACACAAAGGACAGTGGCAGAGTCGACCAACGTCCTGACTTTC. Encoded protein: CRTQRTVAESTNVLTF.

V gene TRBV6-5 combines with J gene TRBJ2-7, with D uncertain. Germline V gene sequence: CDR1 MNHEY, CDR2 SVGAGI. With 2 bases removed from V and 6 bases from J, the gap between germline ends came to 14 bases. The CDR3 consists of 14 residues. The CDR3 region has the DNA TGTGCCAGCAGTTACGGGCAGGATTTGGGCGAGCAGTACTTC. It specifies CASSYGQDLGEQYF.

The rearrangement joins TRBV2 to TRBJ1-1; no definite D call. Germline loops: CDR1 SNHLY, CDR2 FYNNEI. The V gene lost 4 bases and the J gene lost 0 bases, with 3 bases spanning the gap. This CDR3 is 12 amino acids long. The CDR3 DNA sequence: TGTGCCAGCAGTGGGATGAACACTGAAGCTTTCTTT. It specifies CASSGMNTEAFF.

The CDR3 bases are TGTGCCATCAGTGGACAACAGGGGAGGGGCACTGAAGCTTTCTTT. This encodes CAISGQQGRGTEAFF. The V and J genes are TRBV10-3 and TRBJ1-1; 7 bases agree with TRBD1. Germline CDR1 reads ENHRY; CDR2 reads SYGVKD. J gave up 4 bases and V 4 bases, and 9 bases lay outside the gene matches. The length of the CDR3 is 15 residues.

The chain combines TRBV10-3 with TRBJ1-1; no definite D call. With 5 bases removed from V and 1 base from J, the gap between germline ends came to 8 bases. Germline CDR1 is ENHRY and CDR2 is SYGVKD. This CDR3 comprises 13 residues. The CDR3 here is CAISQTANTEAFF. DNA of the CDR3: TGTGCCATCAGTCAAACAGCGAACACTGAAGCTTTCTTT.

This clone came up a few times. The chain is built from TRBV30 and TRBJ1-6; D possibly corresponds to TRBD1 (5 bases). Trimming shortened V by 3 bases and J by 4 bases, and 10 bases separated the two germline ends. The CDR3 contains 14 residues. CDR1 is GTSNPN and CDR2 is SVGIG in the germline V gene (reference sequence). CDR3 DNA sequence: TGTGCCTGGAGGACCGCAGGGTATAATTCACCCCTCCACTTT. This translates into CAWRTAGYNSPLHF.

The chain employs TRBV6-1 and TRBJ1-1; D uncertain. This CDR3 has 13 amino acids. Germline CDR1 reads MNHNS; CDR2 reads SASEGT. The V end lost 1 base, the J end lost 7 bases, and 10 bases lay between the germline ends. CDR3 loop: CASSEEWQREAFF. CDR3 nucleotides: TGTGCCAGCAGTGAAGAGTGGCAGCGTGAAGCTTTCTTT.

V and J are TRBV5-1 and TRBJ2-3; D is perhaps TRBD2 (7 bases). This CDR3 has 15 residues. Germline V gives CDR1 SGHRS, CDR2 YFSETQ. Trimming left V 4 bases short and J 5 bases short, with 17 bases between. The CDR3, as DNA: TGCGCCAGCAGCCCCTTGGGGGGGCGCGGAGATACGCAGTATTTT. Amino acid sequence: CASSPLGGRGDTQYF.

In its sample, this clone was seen many times. The chain is built from TRBV7-9 and TRBJ1-1, with D uncertain. V lost 5 bases and J 11 bases, leaving 15 bases between the germline ends. The CDR3 sequence is 12 residues long. Germline V gives CDR1 SEHNR, CDR2 FQNEAQ (reference sequence). DNA for the CDR3: TGTGCCAGCAGCCTACGGACCCTGAACGCTTTCTTT. This codes for CASSLRTLNAFF.

The V and J genes are TRBV10-3 and TRBJ2-5; D is perhaps TRBD2 (5 bases). Germline V lookup: CDR1 ENHRY, CDR2 SYGVKD. V was shortened by 2 bases and J by 4 bases, with 20 bases between the two germline ends. The CDR3 loop spans 17 amino acids. The CDR3 DNA reads as TGTGCCATCAGTGAGGCGAGGGAGAGCTCAAAAAGAGAGACCCAGTACTTC. Its protein product is CAISEARESSKRETQYF.

The rearrangement uses TRBV5-1 and TRBJ1-2; D call uncertain. Germline V gene data show CDR1 as SGHRS and CDR2 as YFSETQ. Trimming took off 4 bases at V and 6 bases at J, with 19 bases between the two ends. The CDR3 length is 15 residues. CDR3 DNA sequence: TGCGCCAGCAGCGGATCGGTGGCCCCGGGCCATGGCTACACCTTC. Its translation: CASSGSVAPGHGYTF.

The rearrangement uses TRBV7-2 and TRBJ2-3, with 13 positions matching TRBD2. With V trimmed by 5 bases and J by 3 bases, 14 bases remained unmatched. The CDR3 is made up of 19 amino acids. Germline V gene data show CDR1 as SGHTA and CDR2 as FQGNSA. CDR3 region: CASSLQPPRLAGGTDTQYF. The CDR3 nucleotides are TGTGCCAGCAGCCTCCAACCGCCTAGACTAGCGGGGGGAACAGATACGCAGTATTTT.

The chain recombines TRBV18 with TRBJ2-7, with 10 bases that match TRBD2. Germline lookup yields CDR1 KGHSH and CDR2 LQKENI. This CDR3 is 14 amino acids long. With 0 bases clipped from V and 5 bases from J, the junction kept 1 base outside the gene matches. The CDR3 nucleotides are TGTGCCAGCTCACCACCGGGACTAGCGAACGAGCAGTACTTC. As protein: CASSPPGLANEQYF. Full variable domain (missing parts from reference TRBV18 and TRBJ2-7): NAGVMQNPRHLVRRRGQEARLRCSPMKGHSHVYWYRQLPEEGLKFMVYLQKENIIDESGMPKERFSAEFPKEGPSILRIQQVVRGDSAAYFCASSPPGLANEQYFGPGTRLTVT.

V is TRBV4-1 and J is TRBJ2-5; D might be TRBD1 or TRBD2, each matching 5 bases. Trimming cost V 0 bases and J 4 bases, with 15 bases left between them. CDR1 MGHRA and CDR2 YSYEKL come from the germline V gene. CDR3 size: 16 residues. CDR3 in DNA: TGCGCCAGCAGCCAAGACCGGGACCTTTGGGGAGAGACCCAGTACTTC. Amino acid sequence: CASSQDRDLWGETQYF.